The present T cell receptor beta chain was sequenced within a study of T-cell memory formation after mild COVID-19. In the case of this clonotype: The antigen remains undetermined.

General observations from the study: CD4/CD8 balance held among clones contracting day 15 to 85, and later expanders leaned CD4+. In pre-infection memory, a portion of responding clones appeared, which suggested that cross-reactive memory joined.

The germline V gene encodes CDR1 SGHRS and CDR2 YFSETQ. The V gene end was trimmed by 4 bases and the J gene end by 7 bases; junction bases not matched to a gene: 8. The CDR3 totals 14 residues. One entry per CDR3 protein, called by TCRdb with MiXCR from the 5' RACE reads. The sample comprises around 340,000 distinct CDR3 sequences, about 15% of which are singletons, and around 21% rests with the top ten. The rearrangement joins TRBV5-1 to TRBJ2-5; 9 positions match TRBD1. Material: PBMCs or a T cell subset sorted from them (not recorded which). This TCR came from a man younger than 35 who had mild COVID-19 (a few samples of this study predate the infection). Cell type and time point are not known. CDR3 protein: CASSQRTGEGTQYF. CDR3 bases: TGCGCCAGCAGCCAACGGACAGGGGAGGGGACCCAGTACTTC.